This T cell receptor (beta chain) is drawn from a study of T cell changes during pregnancy in multiple sclerosis. This table comes from immunoSEQ multiplex PCR, and its TCRdb copy is limited to in-frame clones, with some not included. The sample holds tens of thousands of clones, roughly 91% seen once. Trimming left V 2 bases short and J 3 bases short, with 12 bases between. Germline V gives CDR1 SEHNR, CDR2 FQNEAQ (reference sequence). The CDR3 length is 15 residues. This clonotype originated in a female donor with multiple sclerosis, enrolled in a pregnancy study. Sequenced material: CD8+ T cells from peripheral blood mononuclear cells, taken in the first trimester of pregnancy. The gene calls are TRBV7-9 and TRBJ2-3; D perhaps matches TRBD1 (6 bases). DNA of the CDR3: TGTGCCAGCAGCTTAATCTCTCAGGGGACAGATACGCAGTATTTT. Its protein product is CASSLISQGTDTQYF.